Detailed here is one T cell receptor (beta chain). Its specificity is not known. This sample is drawn from a study of T cell repertoires in cytomegalovirus infection. Study overall: Matching HLA type, along with CMV infection, was indicated by public TCR beta signatures.

General observations from the study: Summed public TCR beta family frequency identified CMV carriers bearing the relevant HLA. The study found HLA-C-restricted CMV-specific TCR beta clonotypes dominating the ex vivo response.

The CDR3 is made up of 16 amino acids. Between the trimmed V and J ends, which lost 6 bases and 5 bases, there was a span of 19 bases. Each CDR3 protein is one row after TCRdb ran MiXCR on the reads. Here the sample spans approximately 750,000 distinct CDR3 sequences, approximately 40% being singletons. The V and J genes are TRBV12-3 or TRBV12-4 and TRBJ2-2; D may be TRBD1 (7 bases). Input material: PBMCs. This sequence was found in a human donor in good health (CMV status not recorded). Some clones in this sample may be carry-over from other donors' samples. The CDR3 loop reads CASSPRGRGETGELFF. CDR3 coding DNA: TGTGCCAGCAGCCCCAGGGGCAGGGGGGAAACCGGGGAGCTGTTTTTT.